Here is one TCR beta chain with its context. This sample was taken from a study of sequential checkpoint blockade in melanoma. Treatment reported: randomized to nivolumab then ipilimumab (arm A) or the reverse (arm B). Here immunoSEQ multiplex PCR was the method, and the copy in TCRdb shows in-frame clones only, minus some. The data hold about 12,000 clones, with roughly 60% observed a single time. The length of the CDR3 is 16 residues. CDR1 and CDR2 (germline): SGHTS, YDEGEE. With 4 bases clipped from V and 3 bases from J, the junction kept 6 bases outside the gene matches. The TCR sequence derives from a human donor with melanoma. The sample consisted of CD8+ T cells sorted from blood (inferred from file names), taken from a patient given nivolumab and ipilimumab in sequence. The chain is built from TRBV5-8 and TRBJ2-7; 14 nucleotides line up with TRBD2. The CDR3, as DNA: TGTGCCAGCAGCCCCGGGACTAGCGGGAGAGGCTACGAGCAGTACTTC. Encoded protein: CASSPGTSGRGYEQYF.